Listed here are 25 T cell receptor beta chains from one sample, sequenced in a study of PD-L1 blockade in urothelial cancer. Repertoires were generated with immunoSEQ multiplex PCR, while TCRdb's copy carries only in-frame clones and drops some. This table has around 45,000 clones, around nine tenths appearing once. The sequencing here drew on PBMCs, taken around atezolizumab (anti-PD-L1) treatment. Every receptor here comes from a woman aged 55-75 years with urothelial cancer.

The V call is TRBV6-6, the J call TRBJ1-6; D is possibly TRBD1 (5 bases). V lost 0 bases to trimming and J lost 8 bases, with 11 bases between them. The germline CDR1 and CDR2 sequences are MNHNY and SVGAGI (reference sequence). This CDR3 spans 15 amino acids. CDR3 protein: CASSYSRQGDSPLHF. Written as DNA, the CDR3 is TGTGCCAGCAGTTACTCTAGGCAGGGTGATTCACCCCTCCACTTT.

This chain uses TRBV5-6 with TRBJ2-7, with 11 bases lining up with TRBD2. V lost 2 bases and J lost 3; bases outside the gene matches: 10. Germline-derived CDR1 and CDR2 are SGHDT and YYEEEE. The length of the CDR3 is 17 residues. DNA of the CDR3: TGTGCCAGCAGCTTACTAGGGTTAGCGGGGGGGAGCTACGAGCAGTACTTC. It is translated as CASSLLGLAGGSYEQYF.

This clone showed up just a few times. The CDR3 sequence: CASSHHRTGGNEKLFF. The DNA of the CDR3 is TGTGCCAGCAGCCATCATCGGACAGGAGGCAATGAAAAACTGTTTTTT. The rearrangement joins TRBV4-2 to TRBJ1-4; 7 bases are a match to TRBD1. CDR1 LGHNA and CDR2 YNFKEQ come from the germline V gene. The V segment lost 3 bases and the J segment 5 bases; nucleotides outside the gene matches: 9. This CDR3 comprises 16 residues.

V gene TRBV29-1 combines with J gene TRBJ2-1, with a tentative D call TRBD1 (5 bases). V lost 5 bases and J 9 bases, leaving 17 bases between the germline ends. Germline V lookup: CDR1 SQVTM, CDR2 ANQGSEA. The CDR3 is 13 residues long. CDR3 bases: TGCAGCGTTCAAATGGGGCTCGACGGTGAGCAGTTCTTC. Translated, it gives CSVQMGLDGEQFF.

The chain combines TRBV6-1 with TRBJ2-2, with D maybe TRBD2 (6 bases). V shed 2 bases and J shed 4 bases, with 14 bases lying between them. CDR3 length: 16 residues. Germline V gene data show CDR1 as MNHNS and CDR2 as SASEGT. DNA for the CDR3: TGTGCCAGCAGTGAACATCGGGGGACCGGCACCGGGGAGCTGTTTTTT. This encodes CASSEHRGTGTGELFF.

This clone was counted only a few times. V and J are TRBV6-1 and TRBJ1-5; no definite D call. V was trimmed by 2 bases and J by 9 bases, leaving 11 bases between them. CDR3 length equals 13 residues. CDR1 and CDR2 from the germline V gene are MNHNS and SASEGT. The chain's CDR3 is CASSESELWPQHF. The CDR3 nucleotides read TGTGCCAGCAGTGAATCGGAGCTGTGGCCCCAGCATTTT.

V and J are TRBV10-3 and TRBJ2-2; 9 bases map to TRBD1. The trim removed 6 bases at V and 0 bases at J, leaving 8 bases unmatched. The germline CDR1 and CDR2 sequences are ENHRY and SYGVKD. The CDR3 sequence is 17 residues long. The CDR3 nucleotides are TGTGCCATCAGCCCTAGGACAGGGGATACGAACACCGGGGAGCTGTTTTTT. Protein sequence: CAISPRTGDTNTGELFF.

This clone was observed a single time. This chain connects TRBV10-3 to TRBJ2-3, with 11 bases identical to TRBD2. V was clipped by 10 bases and J by 0 bases; unmatched bases: 6. Germline CDR1 reads ENHRY; CDR2 reads SYGVKD. This CDR3 contains 15 residues. The CDR3 reads CATKGLAASTDTQYF. CDR3 in DNA: TGTGCCACCAAGGGACTAGCGGCTAGCACAGATACGCAGTATTTT.

This sequence joins TRBV5-1 and TRBJ2-7, with D possibly matching TRBD2 (5 bases). CDR1 and CDR2 (germline): SGHRS, YFSETQ. V was clipped by 3 bases and J by 2 bases, with 9 bases between them. The CDR3 sequence is 13 residues long. CDR3 DNA: TGCGCCAGCAGCTGGGCTAGCACCTACGAGCAGTACTTC. Protein sequence: CASSWASTYEQYF.

This clone was recorded only once. The V gene is TRBV9, the J gene TRBJ2-1; 9 nucleotides agree with TRBD2. This CDR3 spans 18 amino acids. J was trimmed by 2 bases and V by 0 bases; bases with no gene match: 9. CDR1 SGDLS and CDR2 YYNGEE come from the germline V gene. The CDR3 coding sequence is TGTGCCAGCAGCGTAGACCCCAGGGAGCGGGGGGCCTACAATGAGCAGTTCTTC. Translation: CASSVDPRERGAYNEQFF.

The chain uses TRBV19 and TRBJ1-1; 7 bases are a match to TRBD1. The germline V gene encodes CDR1 LNHDA and CDR2 SQIVND (reference sequence). The trim removed 7 bases at V and 2 bases at J, leaving 13 bases unmatched. The CDR3 consists of 16 residues. This CDR3 is CASTSGPGQLNTEAFF. In nucleotides, the CDR3 is TGTGCCAGTACCAGCGGCCCGGGACAGTTAAACACTGAAGCTTTCTTT.

The V call is TRBV9, the J call TRBJ2-7; 7 bases are a match to TRBD2. The V gene's germline CDR1 is SGDLS and CDR2 YYNGEE. Trimming removed 4 bases from V and 2 bases from J; junction bases left unmatched: 6. CDR3 size: 14 residues. CDR3 in DNA: TGTGCCAGCAGCCTCAGCGGGGTAGCCTACGAGCAGTACTTC. It specifies CASSLSGVAYEQYF. Filled out from reference TRBV9 and TRBJ2-7, the complete variable domain reads DSGVTQTPKHLITATGQRVTLRCSPRSGDLSVYWYQQSLDQGLQFLIQYYNGEERAKGNILERFSAQQFPDLHSELNLSSLELGDSALYFCASSLSGVAYEQYFGPGTRLTVT.

This clone has a count of ten or more. CDR3 bases: TGTGCCAGCAGTTTAAGCGGGTCCTACGAGCAGTACTTC. Translation: CASSLSGSYEQYF. V and J are TRBV6-5 and TRBJ2-7, with a weak D call TRBD2 (6 bases). The V and J ends lost 4 bases and 1 base respectively, with 8 bases between them. The CDR3 is 13 residues long. Germline values: CDR1 MNHEY, CDR2 SVGAGI.

This clone came up once. V is TRBV15 and J is TRBJ1-5; no definite D call. Trimming took 0 bases from V and 7 from J, leaving 16 bases between them. From germline, CDR1 is LNHNV and CDR2 YYDKDF (reference sequence). This CDR3 contains 16 residues. The CDR3 is CATSRELIRSGQPQHF. Written as DNA, the CDR3 is TGTGCCACCAGCAGAGAACTAATACGGAGTGGACAGCCCCAGCATTTT.

Only one count was recorded for this clone. The CDR3 spells CASSQQGFGAFF. In DNA, the CDR3 is TGTGCCAGCAGTCAACAGGGTTTTGGCGCTTTCTTT. This chain connects TRBV5-4 to TRBJ1-1; perhaps TRBD1 as D (6 bases). V shed 5 bases and J shed 11 bases, with 16 bases lying between them. Germline CDR1 and CDR2: SGHNT and YYREEE (reference sequence). The CDR3 runs 12 residues.

The CDR3 region has the DNA TGTGCCAGTAGTCCCTGGGGGACAGTGAATGAAAAACTGTTTTTT. Its protein product is CASSPWGTVNEKLFF. The chain employs TRBV19 and TRBJ1-4, with 7 bases aligning to TRBD1. V lost 5 bases to trimming and J lost 5 bases; unmatched junction nucleotides: 8. CDR3 length equals 15 residues. From germline, CDR1 is LNHDA and CDR2 SQIVND (reference sequence).

This clone was counted only a few times. V gene TRBV29-1 combines with J gene TRBJ2-1, with D possibly TRBD2 on 6 matching bases. Germline CDR1 and CDR2: SQVTM and ANQGSEA. V gave up 7 bases and J gave up 3 bases, with 10 bases separating them. The CDR3 runs 12 residues. CDR3 DNA: TGCAGCGGGTTGGGGGGCTACAATGAGCAGTTCTTC. It codes for CSGLGGYNEQFF.

The V call is TRBV6-1, the J call TRBJ2-2, with 9 positions matching TRBD1. Losses at the gene ends were 9 bases for V and 4 bases for J; bases not matched to a gene: 9. The CDR3 length is 15 residues. Germline CDR1 reads MNHNS; CDR2 reads SASEGT. The DNA of the CDR3 is TGTGCCAGTTACAGGGGGCAGGGGGCCACCGGGGAGCTGTTTTTT. Encoded protein: CASYRGQGATGELFF.

The chain couples TRBV10-2 to TRBJ2-1; 10 nucleotides match TRBD2. V trimming: 6 bases; J trimming: 8 bases; junction bases outside the gene matches: 13. The V gene's germline CDR1 is WSHSY and CDR2 SAAADI. The CDR3 is made up of 16 amino acids. The CDR3 DNA is TGCGCCAGCAGCGGAACGGGGACTAGCGTCCAGTATGAGCAGTTCTTC. It is translated as CASSGTGTSVQYEQFF.

The rearrangement joins TRBV5-1 to TRBJ2-3; D possibly corresponds to TRBD2 (5 bases). This CDR3 comprises 14 residues. Looked up from germline, CDR1 is SGHRS and CDR2 is YFSETQ. Between the trimmed V and J ends, which lost 1 base and 4 bases, there was a span of 10 bases. CDR3 in amino acids: CASSLSAGPDTQYF. CDR3 in DNA: TGCGCCAGCAGCTTGTCTGCGGGTCCAGATACGCAGTATTTT. Complete variable domain (other parts from reference TRBV5-1 and TRBJ2-3): KAGVTQTPRYLIKTRGQQVTLSCSPISGHRSVSWYQQTPGQGLQFLFEYFSETQRNKGNFPGRFSGRQFSNSRSEMNVSTLELGDSALYLCASSLSAGPDTQYFGPGTRLTVL.

The rearrangement joins TRBV6-5 to TRBJ2-7; 7 bases match TRBD1. CDR3 length: 13 amino acids. V gave up 6 bases and J gave up 4 bases; unmatched junction bases: 6. The germline CDR1 and CDR2 sequences are MNHEY and SVGAGI. CDR3: CASSRQGMYEQYF. The CDR3 DNA is TGTGCCAGCAGCCGACAGGGTATGTACGAGCAGTACTTC.

The chain recombines TRBV5-1 with TRBJ1-1; 10 bases are shared with TRBD1. The junction had 10 bases not matched to a gene; V was cut back by 5 bases and J by 6 bases. Germline V lookup: CDR1 SGHRS, CDR2 YFSETQ. The CDR3 is 15 residues long. CDR3 DNA: TGCGCCAGCAGTCTGGGGGACAGGGGAGGCGCTGAAGCTTTCTTT. Translation: CASSLGDRGGAEAFF.

This clone appeared a single time. The chain links TRBV5-4 to TRBJ1-1, with TRBD1 as a possible D gene (5 bases). V was shortened by 0 bases and J by 8 bases, with 20 bases between the two germline ends. Germline V gene data show CDR1 as SGHNT and CDR2 as YYREEE (reference sequence). The CDR3 has 16 residues. The CDR3 bases are TGTGCCAGCAGCTTGGCCCTCGTACGTGGGGCAGCAGAAGCTTTCTTT. It yields the protein CASSLALVRGAAEAFF.

The chain recombines TRBV7-9 with TRBJ1-5; maybe TRBD1 (5 bases). CDR1 and CDR2 from the germline V gene are SEHNR and FQNEAQ (reference sequence). The CDR3 is 16 amino acids. Trimming stripped 5 bases from V and 11 bases from J, with 25 bases between. The CDR3 region has the DNA TGTGCCAGCAGCCCTTATCCGGGGGTGACCCAATCAACCCAGCATTTT. This codes for CASSPYPGVTQSTQHF.

The chain carries TRBV28 and TRBJ2-5; TRBD1 might be the D (6 bases). This CDR3 contains 19 residues. Germline CDR1 MDHEN, CDR2 SYDVKM. V lost 3 bases to trimming and J lost 0 bases, with 23 bases between them. CDR3 DNA sequence: TGTGCCAGCAGTTTCCCTTCTTCGGGCAGGGGATTAAACCAAGAGACCCAGTACTTC. Translated: CASSFPSSGRGLNQETQYF.